This note documents a single TCR beta chain sequence. Its matching antigen is unknown. These data belong to a study of T cell responses to AZD1222 COVID-19 vaccine. The study's findings and limits: Spike-specific TCR breadth and depth grew following two AZD1222 doses.

Libraries were prepared by immunoSEQ multiplex PCR; TCRdb keeps only in-frame clonotypes and omits some of them. The sample holds more than 70,000 clones; roughly 89% are singletons and the top ten take 4.5% to 5%. Recipients boosted at about 4 weeks or about 12 weeks are pooled. Trimming at V came to 5 bases and at J to 7 bases, leaving 11 bases not matched to a gene. The length of the CDR3 is 15 residues. Germline V gene data show CDR1 as MNHEY and CDR2 as SVGAGI. V and J are TRBV6-5 and TRBJ1-2, with TRBD1 matching over 9 bases. The clonotype originates from an adult who received the AZD1222 COVID-19 vaccine. Source: peripheral blood, taken 28 days after the second AZD1222 dose. The CDR3 bases are TGTGCCAGCAGTCCCCTGACAGGGGGGGCTCCTGGCTACACCTTC. Translation: CASSPLTGGAPGYTF.